This TCR beta chain was sequenced in a study of neoadjuvant anti-PD-1 for oral cavity cancer. The study's findings and limits: TCR analyses covered only a few patients per response group.

This clone was seen only a few times. Antigen: not known. Six replicates per PBMC sample, mostly from about 460 ng of genomic DNA. TCRdb keeps only in-frame clones here, not all; method: immunoSEQ multiplex PCR. The repertoire has fewer than 20,000 clones, approximately 68% of them found once; the top ten carry 2.8%. This sequence was found in a person aged 35-79 years with oral cavity squamous cell carcinoma. The material sequenced was PBMCs, taken before nivolumab (anti-PD-1) treatment.

The CDR3 here is CASSFSGGSYEQYF. CDR3 DNA: TGCGCCAGCAGCTTTAGCGGGGGATCCTACGAGCAGTACTTC. This sequence joins TRBV5-1 and TRBJ2-7, with 9 bases that match TRBD2. The CDR3 length is 14 residues. Germline lookup yields CDR1 SGHRS and CDR2 YFSETQ. V gave up 2 bases and J gave up 1 base; unmatched junction bases: 1.